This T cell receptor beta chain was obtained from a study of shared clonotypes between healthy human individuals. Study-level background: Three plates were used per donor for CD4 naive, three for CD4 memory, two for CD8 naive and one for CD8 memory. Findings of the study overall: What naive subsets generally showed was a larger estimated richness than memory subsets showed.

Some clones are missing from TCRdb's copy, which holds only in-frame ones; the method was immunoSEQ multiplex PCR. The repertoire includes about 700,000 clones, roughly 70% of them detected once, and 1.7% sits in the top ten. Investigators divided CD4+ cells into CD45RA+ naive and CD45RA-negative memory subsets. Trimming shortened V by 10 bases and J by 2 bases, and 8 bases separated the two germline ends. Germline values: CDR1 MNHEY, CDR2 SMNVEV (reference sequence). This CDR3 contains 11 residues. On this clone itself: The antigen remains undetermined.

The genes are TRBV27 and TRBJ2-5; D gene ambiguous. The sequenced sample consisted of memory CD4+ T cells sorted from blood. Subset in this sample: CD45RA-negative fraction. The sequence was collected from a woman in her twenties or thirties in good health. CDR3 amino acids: CAIGRQETQYF. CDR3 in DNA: TGTGCCATTGGACGTCAAGAGACCCAGTACTTC.